This TCR beta chain was observed in a study of T-cell memory formation after mild COVID-19. Study findings and constraints: Clones shrinking between day 15 and 85 showed a balanced CD4/CD8 split, and those that grew later tilted toward CD4+.

This clonotype was seen a few times. What it binds is unknown. CDR1 and CDR2 from the germline V gene are WSHSY and SAAADI. The CDR3 sequence is 15 residues long. J lost 3 bases, V lost 2 bases, and 4 bases had no gene match. Each CDR3 protein gets one entry after TCRdb re-called the 5' RACE reads with MiXCR. The repertoire consists of about 400,000 distinct CDR3 sequences, with roughly 15% occurring once and the leading ten covering around a fifth. The V call is TRBV10-2, the J call TRBJ2-7; 10 nucleotides match TRBD1. This TCR was recovered from a man aged 18-30 years who had mild COVID-19 (a few samples of this study predate the infection). Cell type and time point are not known. The sequenced material came from PBMCs or a T cell subset sorted from them (not recorded which). The CDR3 DNA is TGCGCCAGCAGTGAGACCGGGACAGGGGTCTACGAGCAGTACTTC. It yields the protein CASSETGTGVYEQYF.